Presented here are 14 T cell receptor beta chains from one specimen sequenced in a study of molecular identifiers for immune sequencing clone quantification. TCRdb called the PCR reads again in MiXCR, with one record for every CDR3 protein. The sample holds 600,000 to 650,000 distinct CDR3 sequences, about 20% seen once. Sequenced sample: naive CD8+ T cells from blood, with Jurkat cell RNA spiked in. Subset defined: FACS-sorted CD8+CD4-CCR7+CD45RA+ naive T cells. These receptors originate from a human donor in good health. Some libraries in this study had Jurkat cell RNA spiked in.

This clonotype was recorded at least ten times. This chain links TRBV6-2 or TRBV6-3 with TRBJ2-1; D remains unclear. With 5 bases removed from V and 8 bases from J, the gap between germline ends came to 10 bases. This CDR3 spans 12 amino acids. The V gene's germline CDR1 is MNHEY and CDR2 SVGEGT. CDR3 sequence (DNA): TGTGCCAGCAGTGCCCCTGCAGATGAGCAGTTCTTC. Translation gives CASSAPADEQFF.

Turning to this clonotype: A much larger clone lies one base from this, so it may be a read error. The chain carries TRBV30 and TRBJ2-3; 9 bases map to TRBD1. Germline V gene lookup returns CDR1 GTSNPN and CDR2 SVGIG (reference sequence). V shed 0 bases, J shed 5 bases, and the junction held 3 bases outside the gene matches. The CDR3 runs to 14 residues. The CDR3, as DNA: TGTGCCTGGAGTGTAGGGGACAGGGAAGATACGCAGTATTTT. Translated, it gives CAWSVGDREDTQYF. Drawing the rest from reference TRBV30 and TRBJ2-3, the complete variable domain is SQTIHQWPATLVQPVGSPLSLECTVEGTSNPNLYWYRQAAGRGLQLLFYSVGIGQISSEVPQNLSASRPQDRQFILSSKKLLLSDSGFYLCAWSVGDREDTQYFGPGTRLTVL.

As concerns this clonotype: A clone one base away is much larger, so this may be a read error. The V call is TRBV20-1, the J call TRBJ2-7; D is perhaps TRBD2 (6 bases). The V gene lost 0 bases and the J gene lost 2 bases, with 20 bases spanning the gap. The germline V gene encodes CDR1 DFQATT and CDR2 SNEGSKA (reference sequence). The CDR3 length is 17 residues. This CDR3 is CSARDLSHGRDPYEQYF. CDR3 DNA sequence: TGCAGTGCTAGAGATCTGAGCCACGGGCGGGACCCCTACGAGCAGTACTTC.

This clonotype was counted many times. CDR3 DNA: TGTGCCAGCAGCCCCCCCCAGGGTTTCGTGAAAGGTTACACCTTC. Amino acids: CASSPPQGFVKGYTF. The chain joins TRBV13 to TRBJ1-2; the D gene is possibly TRBD1 (5 bases). CDR3 length equals 15 residues. Trimming removed 5 bases at V and 11 bases at J, with 24 bases between. CDR1 and CDR2 from the germline V gene are PRHDT and FYEKMQ (reference sequence).

The table lists this clonotype with many counts. The chain recombines TRBV14 with TRBJ1-1; TRBD1 matches at 7 bases. After removal of 1 base from V and 0 bases from J, the junction contained 11 bases not matched to a gene. Germline CDR1 is SGHDN and CDR2 is FVKESK. CDR3 length equals 18 residues. CDR3 region: CASSQVSPTGLMNTEAFF. The CDR3 coding sequence is TGTGCCAGCAGCCAAGTTTCTCCGACAGGGTTAATGAACACTGAAGCTTTCTTT.

This clonotype was counted only a few times. This chain joins TRBV11-3 and TRBJ1-3; D gene unclear. The CDR3 covers 15 residues. The germline gives CDR1 SGHNT, CDR2 YENEEA. V shed 0 bases and J shed 0 bases, with 6 bases lying between them. The CDR3 reads CASSLDASSGNTIYF. CDR3 nucleotide sequence: TGTGCCAGCAGCTTAGATGCCAGCTCTGGAAACACCATATATTTT.

This clonotype has only a few counts. V gene TRBV6-2 or TRBV6-3 combines with J gene TRBJ2-2, with D unclear. The CDR3 sequence is 14 residues long. The V and J ends lost 2 bases and 4 bases respectively, with 8 bases between them. CDR1 is MNHEY and CDR2 is SVGEGT in the germline V gene. The CDR3 spells CASSYAGGTGELFF. CDR3 DNA: TGTGCCAGCAGTTACGCAGGTGGCACCGGGGAGCTGTTTTTT.

This clonotype was counted many times. This sequence joins TRBV12-3 or TRBV12-4 and TRBJ2-3; TRBD1 or TRBD2 may be the D gene (5 bases each). Trimming took 4 bases from V and 0 from J, leaving 23 bases between them. The CDR3 length is 19 residues. CDR3 amino acids: CASSSRWGIEVKSTDTQYF. CDR3 nucleotide sequence: TGTGCCAGCAGTTCGAGATGGGGGATTGAGGTAAAAAGCACAGATACGCAGTATTTT.

The table lists this clonotype with many counts. The V call is TRBV12-3 or TRBV12-4, the J call TRBJ1-1, with TRBD1 as a possible D gene (6 bases). The CDR3 covers 11 residues. The V end lost 7 bases, the J end lost 4 bases, and 7 bases lay between the germline ends. DNA of the CDR3: TGTGCCAGCACGGACAGCACTGAAGCTTTCTTT. This gives the protein CASTDSTEAFF.

This clonotype was seen ten or more times. The chain joins TRBV13 to TRBJ2-3, with 7 bases identical to TRBD2. Germline CDR1 and CDR2: PRHDT and FYEKMQ (reference sequence). This CDR3 has 17 residues. The V gene end was trimmed by 5 bases and the J gene end by 4 bases; junction bases not matched to a gene: 15. The CDR3 is CASSRGLAVDMPDTQYF. DNA for the CDR3: TGTGCCAGCAGCCGAGGGCTAGCGGTCGATATGCCAGATACGCAGTATTTT.

This rearrangement joins TRBV5-4 to TRBJ2-7; TRBD2 matches 9 bases. Germline-derived CDR1 and CDR2 are SGHNT and YYREEE (reference sequence). The CDR3 sequence is 15 residues long. The ends lost 3 bases at V and 3 bases at J; junction bases unmatched: 7. The CDR3 spells CASSSKLAGNYEQYF. Written as DNA, the CDR3 is TGTGCCAGCAGCTCGAAACTAGCGGGCAACTACGAGCAGTACTTC. Combining the CDR3 with reference TRBV5-4 and TRBJ2-7 gives the whole variable domain ETGVTQSPTHLIKTRGQQVTLRCSSQSGHNTVSWYQQALGQGPQFIFQYYREEENGRGNFPPRFSGLQFPNYSSELNVNALELDDSALYLCASSSKLAGNYEQYFGPGTRLTVT.

This clonotype was seen ten or more times. The chain couples TRBV6-6 to TRBJ1-1; 7 nucleotides line up with TRBD1. The length of the CDR3 is 14 residues. Germline values: CDR1 MNHNY, CDR2 SVGAGI (reference sequence). J was trimmed by 5 bases and V by 6 bases; bases with no gene match: 9. Here the CDR3 DNA reads TGTGCCAGCAGCACGACAGGGTTCGGAACTGAAGCTTTCTTT. Residues: CASSTTGFGTEAFF.

This clonotype appeared many times. The chain joins TRBV20-1 to TRBJ2-7, with D possibly matching TRBD1 (6 bases). Trimming cost V 4 bases and J 2 bases, with 18 bases left between them. Germline V gene lookup returns CDR1 DFQATT and CDR2 SNEGSKA (reference sequence). The CDR3 is 15 amino acids. CDR3 DNA sequence: TGCAGTGCTACCTTGGATGGGGGCTCCCCCTACGAGCAGTACTTC. Its translation: CSATLDGGSPYEQYF.

This rearrangement joins TRBV2 to TRBJ1-1, with D possibly being TRBD1 (5 bases). V gave up 0 bases and J gave up 0 bases, with 8 bases separating them. CDR1 is SNHLY, CDR2 FYNNEI, per germline. This CDR3 comprises 15 residues. Here the CDR3 DNA reads TGTGCCAGCAGTGAAGCGCAAGGGGTGAACACTGAAGCTTTCTTT. It codes for CASSEAQGVNTEAFF.